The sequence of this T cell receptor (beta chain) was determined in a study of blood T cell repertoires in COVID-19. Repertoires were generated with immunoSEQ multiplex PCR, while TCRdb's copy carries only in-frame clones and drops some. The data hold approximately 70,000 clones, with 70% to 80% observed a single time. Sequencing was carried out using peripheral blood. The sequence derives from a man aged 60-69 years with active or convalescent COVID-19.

The CDR3 is CASSWTGGATNEKLFF. The CDR3 coding sequence is TGCGCCAGCAGCTGGACAGGGGGTGCAACTAATGAAAAACTGTTTTTT. The rearrangement links TRBV5-1 to TRBJ1-4; 10 positions agree with TRBD1. V was clipped by 3 bases and J by 0 bases; unmatched bases: 2. There are 16 residues in the CDR3. CDR1 and CDR2 from the germline V gene are SGHRS and YFSETQ.